The rows below give T cell receptor beta chains drawn from one sample of a study of blood T cell repertoires in COVID-19. Measured with immunoSEQ multiplex PCR; TCRdb has only the in-frame clones, and not every one. The sample consists of roughly 150,000 clones, around 83% of them appearing once. The sample was peripheral blood. The receptors were sampled from a woman between 55 and 75 years old with COVID-19, enrolled during active disease. The CDR3 runs from the conserved cysteine through the conserved F or W. A D gene is named only where the DNA matches it firmly. Not all rows give a size; the values are once, few, many and, for expanded clones, a class.

V	size	J	D	length	DNA	CDR3
TRBV29-1	-	TRBJ2-2	-	14	TGCAGCTCTCGGGGGGCCTCGAACACCGGGGAGCTGTTTTTT	CSSRGASNTGELFF
TRBV20-1	-	TRBJ1-1	TRBD1	15	TGCAGTGCTAGTCCCGGGACAGGGAAGGCCACTGAAGCTTTCTTT	CSASPGTGKATEAFF
TRBV7-8	-	TRBJ2-7	-	14	TGTGCCAGCAGCTCCCGGACAGTCTCCTACGAGCAGTACTTC	CASSSRTVSYEQYF
TRBV2	once	TRBJ1-5	TRBD1	14	TGTGCCAGCAATCAAGACAGGGCGGGTCAGCCCCAGCATTTT	CASNQDRAGQPQHF
TRBV2	large	TRBJ1-2	-	14	TGTGCCAGCAACCCGGGGGGGGCAGGCTATGGCTACACCTTC	CASNPGGAGYGYTF
TRBV19	-	TRBJ1-4	-	11	TGTGCCAGTAGTATCTCTGAAAAACTGTTTTTT	CASSISEKLFF
TRBV5-1	-	TRBJ1-1	TRBD1	19	TGCGCCAGCAGCCGGCGGGCCCCCGGGGACAGCTACTTCAACACTGAAGCTTTCTTT	CASSRRAPGDSYFNTEAFF
TRBV27	-	TRBJ1-5	TRBD1	16	TGTGCCAGCAAACCGACCAACAGGGGGAGCAATCAGCCCCAGCATTTT	CASKPTNRGSNQPQHF
TRBV12-3/TRBV12-4	-	TRBJ1-2	TRBD1	13	TGTGCCAGCAGCCCGGGGACAGGGTATGGCTACACCTTC	CASSPGTGYGYTF
TRBV7-3	-	TRBJ2-3	TRBD2	15	TGTGCCAGCAGCTTAGCGGGAGACGGCACAGATACGCAGTATTTT	CASSLAGDGTDTQYF
TRBV6-1	-	TRBJ2-3	-	15	TGTGCCAGCAGTGAACGGGTCCCTAGCACAGATACGCAGTATTTT	CASSERVPSTDTQYF
TRBV2	-	TRBJ1-5	TRBD1	15	TGTGCCAGCAACATCCGGGACAGGGGAAATCAGCCCCAGCATTTT	CASNIRDRGNQPQHF
TRBV4-1	many	TRBJ2-2	TRBD2	17	TGCGCCAGCAGCCAAGTGGGACTAGCGGAGAACACCGGGGAGCTGTTTTTT	CASSQVGLAENTGELFF
TRBV11-2	-	TRBJ1-4	-	14	TGTGCCAGCAGCTTATCGCAGGCTAATGAAAAACTGTTTTTT	CASSLSQANEKLFF
TRBV7-9	-	TRBJ2-2	-	15	TGTGCCAGCAGCTTAGTACAGTTGAACACCGGGGAGCTGTTTTTT	CASSLVQLNTGELFF
TRBV28	few	TRBJ1-4	-	15	TGTGCCAGCAGTTTATATGGGAGTAATAATGAAAAACTGTTTTTT	CASSLYGSNNEKLFF
TRBV19	-	TRBJ2-1	TRBD2	15	TGTGCCAGTAGTTTTAGCGGGAGTAAGGACAATGAGCAGTTCTTC	CASSFSGSKDNEQFF
TRBV4-2	-	TRBJ1-2	TRBD1	15	TGTGCCAGCAGCCAAGACTACAGGGGTACCTATGGCTACACCTTC	CASSQDYRGTYGYTF
TRBV5-1	-	TRBJ1-1	-	13	TGCGCCAGCAGCTTCAGGGAGGGCACTGAAGCTTTCTTT	CASSFREGTEAFF
TRBV10-3	-	TRBJ2-3	-	14	TGTGCCATCAATATGGACAGCCACACAGATACGCAGTATTTT	CAINMDSHTDTQYF
TRBV18	-	TRBJ1-2	-	18	TGTGCCAGCTCACTCACCTTACAGGCCAAGTCTACTAACTATGGCTACACCTTC	CASSLTLQAKSTNYGYTF
TRBV7-6	-	TRBJ2-1	TRBD2	18	TGTGCCAGCAGCTCAAGGACTAGCGGGAGCGGCACCTACAATGAGCAGTTCTTC	CASSSRTSGSGTYNEQFF
TRBV9	-	TRBJ1-3	-	15	TGTGCCAGCAGCGCTGGCGGGACCGGTATGAACACCATATATTTT	CASSAGGTGMNTIYF
TRBV5-6	-	TRBJ1-1	TRBD1	11	TGTGCCAGCAGTCGGGACAGTGAAGCTTTCTTT	CASSRDSEAFF
TRBV4-1	-	TRBJ1-4	TRBD1	18	TGCGCCAGCAGCCAAGAAACAGGGGGCTCTTCGCAAGCTGAAAAACTGTTTTTT	CASSQETGGSSQAEKLFF
TRBV11-3	-	TRBJ1-2	-	13	TGTGCCAGCAGCACAGCACAGAACTATGGCTACACCTTC	CASSTAQNYGYTF
TRBV6-2/TRBV6-3	-	TRBJ2-2	-	17	TGTGCCAGCAGTTACGAGCTGGGGGGAGCCAGGACCGGGGAGCTGTTTTTT	CASSYELGGARTGELFF
TRBV3-1/TRBV3-2	-	TRBJ2-1	-	14	TGTGCCAGCAGCCAAAGGAGGGTCGAAAATGAGCAGTTCTTC	CASSQRRVENEQFF
TRBV18	-	TRBJ2-1	-	14	TGTGCCAGCTCACTAAGGGGTACCTACAATGAGCAGTTCTTC	CASSLRGTYNEQFF
TRBV10-2	-	TRBJ1-3	-	12	TGCGCCACCGACAGCGGGGGAAACACCATATATTTT	CATDSGGNTIYF
TRBV7-2	-	TRBJ1-5	-	16	TGTGCCAGCAGCTTACTCCCTCCTATTGGTAATCAGCCCCAGCATTTT	CASSLLPPIGNQPQHF
TRBV5-6	-	TRBJ2-2	-	15	TGTGCCAGCAGGCTGGACAGACCGAACACCGGGGAGCTGTTTTTT	CASRLDRPNTGELFF